These 21 T cell receptor beta chains were sequenced from one sample in a study of cytomegalovirus exposure and HLA in healthy donors. The study ran its PCR with 60 Vbeta and 13 Jbeta primers. Repertoires were generated with immunoSEQ multiplex PCR, while TCRdb's copy carries only in-frame clones and drops some. Counted here are some 190,000 clones, 82% occurring once; the ten biggest clones make up 1.5%. Material: PBMCs. All receptors come from a man between 35 and 55 years old in good health and CMV-seronegative.

The CDR3 DNA follows: TGCGCCAGCAGCTTGGGAAGGGGGGGCTACAATGAGCAGTTCTTC. Translating it yields CASSLGRGGYNEQFF. This chain links TRBV5-1 with TRBJ2-1, with D perhaps TRBD2 (7 bases). In germline, CDR1 is SGHRS, CDR2 YFSETQ. Trimming stripped 0 bases from V and 3 bases from J, with 10 bases between. This CDR3 has 15 residues.

The count of this clone is one. The chain carries TRBV5-6 and TRBJ2-1; 10 bases map to TRBD2. This CDR3 has 17 residues. In germline, CDR1 is SGHDT, CDR2 YYEEEE. V trimming: 0 bases; J trimming: 8 bases; junction bases outside the gene matches: 11. DNA for the CDR3: TGTGCCAGCAGCTTGGACGGTATAGCGGGGGGTGGGGATGAGCAGTTCTTC. This translates into CASSLDGIAGGGDEQFF.

The CDR3 DNA is TGCGCCAGCAGCCGACGACTAGCACCGAACACCGGGGAGCTGTTTTTT. Protein sequence: CASSRRLAPNTGELFF. The chain employs TRBV4-3 and TRBJ2-2; TRBD2 matches 7 bases. V gave up 4 bases and J gave up 0 bases; unmatched junction bases: 5. The V gene's germline CDR1 is LGHNA and CDR2 YSLEER. This CDR3 spans 16 amino acids.

This chain links TRBV5-1 with TRBJ1-1, with D tentatively TRBD1 (5 bases). This CDR3 has 15 residues. V was shortened by 4 bases and J by 0 bases, with 13 bases between the two germline ends. CDR1 and CDR2 from the germline V gene are SGHRS and YFSETQ. The CDR3 spells CASSPRPTVNTEAFF. The DNA of the CDR3 is TGCGCCAGCAGCCCCCGCCCGACAGTGAACACTGAAGCTTTCTTT.

Of note for this clone: This sample also contains other DNA sequences that code for the same CDR3. The V and J genes are TRBV27 and TRBJ1-1, with TRBD1 as a possible D gene (5 bases). Trimming pared 2 bases from V and 4 bases from J, leaving 8 bases between. Looked up from germline, CDR1 is MNHEY and CDR2 is SMNVEV (reference sequence). CDR3 length: 13 amino acids. CDR3 in amino acids: CASSLAGGTEAFF. CDR3 coding DNA: TGTGCCAGCAGTTTAGCGGGGGGCACTGAAGCTTTCTTT.

Note on this clone: A junction end diverges from the germline sequence, so it may reflect a read error. The chain employs TRBV7-7 and TRBJ2-5; possibly TRBD1 for D (6 bases). The CDR3 has 15 amino acids. Germline CDR1 reads SSHAT; CDR2 reads FNYEAQ (reference sequence). CDR3 in amino acids: CASSLMGYREETQYF. Written as DNA, the CDR3 is TGTGCTAGCAGCTTAATGGGCTACAGGGAGGAGACCCAGTACTTC.

This chain connects TRBV30 to TRBJ2-1; TRBD2 matches 9 bases. The V gene's germline CDR1 is GTSNPN and CDR2 SVGIG (reference sequence). There are 13 residues in the CDR3. V lost 4 bases to trimming and J lost 5 bases; unmatched junction nucleotides: 3. The CDR3 DNA reads as TGTGCCTGGACTAGCGGGGTCCACAATGAGCAGTTCTTC. This gives the protein CAWTSGVHNEQFF.

J is TRBJ1-1 and V is TRBV29-1; 7 bases agree with TRBD1. V gave up 7 bases and J gave up 4 bases; unmatched junction bases: 6. CDR3 length: 12 residues. Germline values: CDR1 SQVTM, CDR2 ANQGSEA. CDR3 nucleotide sequence: TGCAGCGCTACCGAGGGGGCCACTGAAGCTTTCTTT. Residues: CSATEGATEAFF.

The V call is TRBV28, the J call TRBJ2-2; D is unresolved. Germline CDR1 and CDR2: MDHEN and SYDVKM. With 3 bases removed from V and 5 bases from J, the gap between germline ends came to 4 bases. This CDR3 comprises 12 residues. This CDR3 is CASSFYTGELFF. DNA for the CDR3: TGTGCCAGCAGTTTTTATACCGGGGAGCTGTTTTTT.

This chain uses TRBV11-2 with TRBJ1-3; D gene uncertain. The CDR3 is made up of 15 amino acids. CDR1 is SGHAT, CDR2 FQNNGV, per germline. V lost 0 bases to trimming and J lost 2 bases, with 8 bases between them. In DNA, the CDR3 is TGTGCCAGCAGCTTAGACGTGCGGCCTGGAAACACCATATATTTT. Its protein is CASSLDVRPGNTIYF. The full variable domain, its missing parts supplied by reference TRBV11-2 and TRBJ1-3, is EAGVAQSPRYKIIEKRQSVAFWCNPISGHATLYWYQQILGQGPKLLIQFQNNGVVDDSQLPKDRFSAERLKGVDSTLKIQPAKLEDSAVYLCASSLDVRPGNTIYFGEGSWLTVV.

The chain employs TRBV11-2 and TRBJ1-1, with a tentative D call TRBD1 (5 bases). Germline-derived CDR1 and CDR2 are SGHAT and FQNNGV. The CDR3 runs to 17 residues. Trimming removed 7 bases at V and 3 bases at J, with 24 bases between. The CDR3 region is CASTLGGVYFKDTEAFF. In DNA, the CDR3 is TGTGCCAGCACCCTCGGGGGGGTTTATTTTAAGGACACTGAAGCTTTCTTT.

The rearrangement links TRBV28 to TRBJ2-7; 12 positions match TRBD1. Germline V gene lookup returns CDR1 MDHEN and CDR2 SYDVKM. The CDR3 is 17 amino acids. Unmatched junction bases numbered 14, after V lost 8 bases and J lost 3 bases. The CDR3 nucleotides are TGTGCCAGCCTGGGACAGGGGGCGGCTAGCGGCCTCTACGAGCAGTACTTC. Translation gives CASLGQGAASGLYEQYF.

CDR3 residues: CASSQDTGNSAGELFF. In nucleotides, the CDR3 is TGCGCCAGCAGCCAAGATACAGGGAATAGCGCCGGGGAGCTGTTTTTT. The V and J genes are TRBV4-3 and TRBJ2-2; a weak D match, TRBD1 (6 bases). V was trimmed by 0 bases and J by 6 bases, leaving 14 bases between them. CDR3 length equals 16 residues. Germline V gene sequence: CDR1 LGHNA, CDR2 YSLEER.

CDR3 protein: CASSLRQGAGEQYF. In DNA, the CDR3 is TGCGCCAGCAGCCTCCGGCAGGGGGCAGGTGAGCAGTACTTC. The V call is TRBV5-1, the J call TRBJ2-7; 8 bases are shared with TRBD1. CDR1 is SGHRS, CDR2 YFSETQ, per germline. Losses at the gene ends were 4 bases for V and 7 bases for J; bases not matched to a gene: 10. The length of the CDR3 is 14 residues. Full variable domain (missing parts from reference TRBV5-1 and TRBJ2-7): KAGVTQTPRYLIKTRGQQVTLSCSPISGHRSVSWYQQTPGQGLQFLFEYFSETQRNKGNFPGRFSGRQFSNSRSEMNVSTLELGDSALYLCASSLRQGAGEQYFGPGTRLTVT.

The CDR3, as DNA: TGCGCCAGGTGGGACAGGGAGACGGGTGAGCAGTTCTTC. Protein: CARWDRETGEQFF. This chain links TRBV5-1 with TRBJ2-1; TRBD1 matches at 9 bases. Germline V gene data show CDR1 as SGHRS and CDR2 as YFSETQ. CDR3 length: 13 residues. V was clipped by 8 bases and J by 9 bases; unmatched bases: 9.

There are a few counts of this clone. This chain links TRBV6-1 with TRBJ1-6; D uncertain. Germline loops: CDR1 MNHNS, CDR2 SASEGT. Trimming shortened V by 6 bases and J by 0 bases, and 6 bases separated the two germline ends. This CDR3 comprises 14 residues. The CDR3: CASSRLSYNSPLHF. For the CDR3, the DNA is TGTGCCAGCAGCCGACTCTCCTATAATTCACCCCTCCACTTT.

The rearrangement joins TRBV27 to TRBJ1-1; TRBD1 aligns across 7 bases. V dropped 4 bases and J dropped 10; count of bases not matched to a gene: 15. The germline gives CDR1 MNHEY, CDR2 SMNVEV (reference sequence). The CDR3 consists of 15 residues. Here the CDR3 DNA reads TGTGCCAGCAGTTCCGGAGTTACGACAGGGAGGCCAGCTTTCTTT. Translating gives CASSSGVTTGRPAFF.

The CDR3 DNA reads as TGTGCCAGCAGCCCGACTTATGCTAACTATGGCTACACCTTC. Translated: CASSPTYANYGYTF. The chain uses TRBV5-6 and TRBJ1-2; D is unclear. There are 14 residues in the CDR3. Germline CDR1 SGHDT, CDR2 YYEEEE. V lost 4 bases and J lost 0, with 10 bases in between.

The chain carries TRBV2 and TRBJ2-1; possible D gene TRBD2, 5 bases. The CDR3 length is 13 residues. Trimming removed 5 bases from V and 7 bases from J, with 12 bases in between. The germline gives CDR1 SNHLY, CDR2 FYNNEI. The CDR3 nucleotides are TGTGCCAGCAGTATCGGACTGCCTAATGAGCAGTTCTTC. Amino acids: CASSIGLPNEQFF.

The chain links TRBV7-2 to TRBJ2-3, with 9 bases aligning to TRBD2. CDR3 size: 16 residues. V dropped 1 base and J dropped 2; count of bases not matched to a gene: 4. Germline assignment: CDR1 SGHTA and CDR2 FQGNSA. The CDR3 sequence is CASSLGRGGDTDTQYF. In nucleotides, the CDR3 is TGTGCCAGCAGCTTAGGTCGCGGGGGGGACACAGATACGCAGTATTTT.

For the CDR3, the DNA is TGTGCCTGGGTCCCGGGGGGCGTCGGTGGCTACACCTTC. This gives the protein CAWVPGGVGGYTF. This chain links TRBV30 with TRBJ1-2; D might be TRBD1 (6 bases). The CDR3 is made up of 13 amino acids. Germline CDR1 GTSNPN, CDR2 SVGIG (reference sequence). The V gene lost 5 bases and the J gene lost 7 bases, with 17 bases spanning the gap. The entire variable domain, with the rest obtained from reference TRBV30 and TRBJ1-2, is as follows: SQTIHQWPATLVQPVGSPLSLECTVEGTSNPNLYWYRQAAGRGLQLLFYSVGIGQISSEVPQNLSASRPQDRQFILSSKKLLLSDSGFYLCAWVPGGVGGYTFGSGTRLTVV.